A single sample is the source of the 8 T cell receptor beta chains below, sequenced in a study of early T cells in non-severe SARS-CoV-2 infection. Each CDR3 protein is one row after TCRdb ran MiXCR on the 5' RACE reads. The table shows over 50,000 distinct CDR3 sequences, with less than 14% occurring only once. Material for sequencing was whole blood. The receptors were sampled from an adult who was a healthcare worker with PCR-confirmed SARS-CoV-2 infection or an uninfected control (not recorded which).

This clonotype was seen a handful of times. As DNA, the CDR3 is TGCAGCGTTGACATCAGGCCCGGCTACACCTTC. Translated, it gives CSVDIRPGYTF. V and J are TRBV29-1 and TRBJ1-2, with D unclear. Germline lookup yields CDR1 SQVTM and CDR2 ANQGSEA. The CDR3 runs 11 residues. The ends were cut back, 3 bases at V and 8 bases at J, with 10 bases in the middle.

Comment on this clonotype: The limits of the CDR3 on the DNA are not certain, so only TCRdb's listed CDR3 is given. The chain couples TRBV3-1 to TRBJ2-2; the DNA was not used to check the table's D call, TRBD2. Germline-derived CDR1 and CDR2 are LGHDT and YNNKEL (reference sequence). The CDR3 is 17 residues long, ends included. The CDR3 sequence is CASSQPSGGTTGELFFF.

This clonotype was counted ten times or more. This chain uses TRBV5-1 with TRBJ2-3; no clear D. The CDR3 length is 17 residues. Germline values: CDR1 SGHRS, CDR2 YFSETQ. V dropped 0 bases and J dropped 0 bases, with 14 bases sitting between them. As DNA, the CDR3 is TGCGCCAGCAGCTTGGGAGGTGGTACTTACAGCACAGATACGCAGTATTTT. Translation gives CASSLGGGTYSTDTQYF.

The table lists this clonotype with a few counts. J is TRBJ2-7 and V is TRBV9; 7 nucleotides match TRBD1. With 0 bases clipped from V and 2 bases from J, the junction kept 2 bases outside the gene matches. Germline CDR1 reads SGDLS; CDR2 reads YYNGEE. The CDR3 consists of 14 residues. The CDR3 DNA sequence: TGTGCCAGCAGCGTAGGACAGGGTACCTACGAGCAGTACTTC. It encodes CASSVGQGTYEQYF.

DNA for the CDR3: TGTGCCAGCAGCTTAATAGCTACAGATACGCAGTATTTT. Amino acids: CASSLIATDTQYF. This chain uses TRBV7-3 with TRBJ2-3; D gene uncertain. The CDR3 is 13 amino acids. Trimming stripped 1 base from V and 3 bases from J, with 5 bases between. Germline values: CDR1 SGHTA, CDR2 FQGTGA.

CDR3 protein: CASSYGTHTEAFF. As DNA, the CDR3 is TGTGCCAGCAGTTACGGGACACACACTGAAGCTTTCTTT. The chain links TRBV12-3 or TRBV12-4 to TRBJ1-1, with D maybe TRBD1 (6 bases). The CDR3 length is 13 residues. V dropped 4 bases and J dropped 3 bases, with 9 bases sitting between them.

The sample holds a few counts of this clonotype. The CDR3 region is CASSLREDTQYF. DNA of the CDR3: TGTGCCAGCAGCTTGCGTGAAGATACGCAGTATTTT. This rearrangement joins TRBV7-9 to TRBJ2-3; D unresolved. This CDR3 is built from 12 residues. The germline gives CDR1 SEHNR, CDR2 FQNEAQ (reference sequence). V gave up 3 bases and J gave up 5 bases, with 6 bases separating them.

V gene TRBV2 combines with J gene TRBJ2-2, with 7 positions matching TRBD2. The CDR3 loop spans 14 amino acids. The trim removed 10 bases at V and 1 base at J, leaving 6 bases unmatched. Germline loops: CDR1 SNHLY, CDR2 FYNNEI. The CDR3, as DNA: TGTGCCACCCTAGCGGAGCTGAACACCGGGGAGCTGTTTTTT. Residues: CATLAELNTGELFF.